A single count supports the clone carrying this TCR beta chain. Its antigen is unidentified. This sample is part of a study of shared clonotypes between healthy human individuals. The study's findings and limits: The study found lower generation probabilities in non-shared clonotypes than in those shared by all four donors.

TCRdb's copy holds only in-frame clones and misses some; the assay was immunoSEQ multiplex PCR. Here the sample spans 2 million to 2.5 million clones, approximately 95% being singletons. The clonotype originates from a man younger than 35 in good health. Some clones in this sample may be carry-over from other donors' samples. The sample consisted of naive CD4+ T cells from PBMCs. Subset noted: CD45RA+ positively selected.

The CDR3 DNA reads TGTGCCAGCAAACAGGGGGTGAGGGACATTCAGTACTTC. Its protein is CASKQGVRDIQYF. The V gene is TRBV6-1, the J gene TRBJ2-4; TRBD1 aligns across 8 bases. Germline values: CDR1 MNHNS, CDR2 SASEGT. The junction had 7 bases not matched to a gene; V was cut back by 7 bases and J by 8 bases. The CDR3 extends over 13 amino acids.